These 22 T cell receptor beta chains originate from one sample sequenced in a study of T cells after yellow fever vaccination. MiXCR, applied by TCRdb to the 5' RACE reads, yields one record per CDR3 protein. The sample carries roughly 310,000 distinct CDR3 sequences, more than 8.5% recorded once. Sequenced material: PBMCs, taken on the day of the first yellow fever vaccination. The receptors shown here come from a man between 18 and 35 years old who received the YFV17D yellow fever vaccine.

CDR3 region: CSACIQGQETQYF. In nucleotides, the CDR3 is TGCAGTGCCTGCATACAGGGGCAAGAGACCCAGTACTTC. The chain carries TRBV20-1 and TRBJ2-5, with TRBD1 matching 7 bases. This CDR3 has 13 residues. Per germline, CDR1 DFQATT and CDR2 SNEGSKA (reference sequence). J gave up 2 bases and V 6 bases, and 6 bases lay outside the gene matches.

This clonotype showed up just a few times. The chain combines TRBV5-5 with TRBJ1-2; D is undetermined. This CDR3 region has 14 residues. Germline values: CDR1 SGHKS, CDR2 YYEKEE (reference sequence). V was cut by 0 bases and J by 4 bases, with 10 bases left in between. DNA of the CDR3: TGTGCCAGCAGCTTGGAGGGTATTGGCTATGGCTACACCTTC. Translated: CASSLEGIGYGYTF.

The gene calls are TRBV24-1 and TRBJ2-3; a possible D gene is TRBD1 (5 bases). V lost 1 base and J lost 2, with 24 bases in between. The CDR3 covers 20 residues. Germline-derived CDR1 and CDR2 are KGHDR and SFDVKD. CDR3 in amino acids: CATSDFRRQHSLPPTDTQYF. CDR3 bases: TGTGCCACCAGTGATTTCAGGCGACAGCATAGCTTACCCCCCACAGATACGCAGTATTTT.

The chain uses TRBV27 and TRBJ1-6; D not certain. The germline V gene has CDR1 MNHEY and CDR2 SMNVEV (reference sequence). V lost 6 bases, J lost 6 bases, and 12 bases lay in between. The CDR3 consists of 14 residues. Here the CDR3 reads CASSGLLFNSPLHF. As DNA, the CDR3 is TGTGCCAGCAGCGGGCTGTTATTTAATTCACCCCTCCACTTT.

There are many counts of this clonotype. The J gene is TRBJ2-1, the V gene TRBV6-2 or TRBV6-3; 11 nucleotides agree with TRBD1. This CDR3 is built from 16 residues. Trimming cost V 2 bases and J 4 bases; bases outside gene matches: 4. In germline, CDR1 is MNHEY, CDR2 SVGEGT. The CDR3, as DNA: TGTGCCAGCAGTTACGGACAGGGGGCATCATACAATGAGCAGTTCTTC. This translates into CASSYGQGASYNEQFF.

The chain is built from TRBV11-2 and TRBJ1-6, with D unresolved. This CDR3 is 10 amino acids long. Germline V gives CDR1 SGHAT, CDR2 FQNNGV. V was clipped by 3 bases and J by 14 bases, with 5 bases between them. Written as DNA, the CDR3 is TGTGCCAGCAGCTTGGTAGCCCTCCACTTT. It yields the protein CASSLVALHF.

This chain connects TRBV10-3 to TRBJ2-2; D is ambiguous. The ends were cut back, 4 bases at V and 1 base at J, with 10 bases in the middle. Per germline, CDR1 ENHRY and CDR2 SYGVKD. The length of the CDR3 is 15 residues. The CDR3 DNA sequence: TGTGCCATCAGTGCCTTTTCGGGGAACACCGGGGAGCTGTTTTTT. As protein: CAISAFSGNTGELFF.

This chain links TRBV4-2 with TRBJ1-1; possible D gene TRBD1, 6 bases. From germline, CDR1 is LGHNA and CDR2 YNFKEQ. V lost 8 bases and J lost 7, with 14 bases in between. The CDR3 is made up of 12 amino acids. The CDR3 DNA reads as TGTGCCAGCGGGGAGGACAGACTTGAAGCTTTCTTT. Amino acid sequence: CASGEDRLEAFF.

The chain couples TRBV6-1 to TRBJ2-7; D is unclear. CDR1 MNHNS and CDR2 SASEGT come from the germline V gene. This CDR3 contains 13 residues. The V and J ends lost 6 bases and 1 base respectively, with 10 bases between them. Here the CDR3 DNA reads TGTGCCAGCAGGTGGATGTCGTCCTACGAGCAGTACTTC. Its protein product is CASRWMSSYEQYF.

The chain joins TRBV7-3 to TRBJ2-1; no firm D call. Germline loops: CDR1 SGHTA, CDR2 FQGTGA. This CDR3 is built from 16 residues. V gave up 1 base and J gave up 5 bases, with 15 bases separating them. DNA of the CDR3: TGTGCCAGCAGCTTAAACAGATATACCGACGACAATGAGCAGTTCTTC. This gives the protein CASSLNRYTDDNEQFF.

This clonotype has a handful of counts. The chain links TRBV10-3 to TRBJ2-7; D remains unclear. V lost 3 bases to trimming and J lost 6 bases, with 6 bases between them. This CDR3 is built from 11 residues. Germline CDR1 is ENHRY and CDR2 is SYGVKD. Here the CDR3 DNA reads TGTGCCATCAGTGAAGGCGGCGAGCAGTACGTC. Its translation is CAISEGGEQYV.

This clonotype was detected only a few times. V is TRBV12-3 or TRBV12-4 and J is TRBJ2-5, with D possibly called TRBD1 or TRBD2 (6 bases each). CDR3 size: 14 residues. The V and J ends lost 6 bases and 4 bases respectively, with 15 bases between them. CDR3 loop: CASSQWGAGETQYF. The CDR3 nucleotides are TGTGCCAGCAGCCAGTGGGGGGCGGGAGAGACCCAGTACTTC.

This clonotype was counted only a few times. The chain carries TRBV7-8 and TRBJ1-1; tentative D call: TRBD1 (5 bases). The CDR3 sequence is 15 residues long. The germline CDR1 and CDR2 sequences are SGHVS and FQNEAQ. V lost 6 bases to trimming and J lost 5 bases, with 19 bases between them. The CDR3 DNA reads TGTGCCAGCAGAAGGTCAGGGAGGGGCGAAACTGAAGCTTTCTTT. Its translation: CASRRSGRGETEAFF.

The V and J genes are TRBV4-3 and TRBJ2-3, with D maybe TRBD2 (6 bases). V shed 2 bases and J shed 5 bases, with 8 bases lying between them. Germline V CDR1 and CDR2: LGHNA, YSLEER. The CDR3 is 13 residues long. The CDR3 here is CASSQYGGDTQYF. The CDR3 bases are TGCGCCAGCAGCCAATACGGGGGAGATACGCAGTATTTT.

This clonotype has more than one count but fewer than ten. The CDR3 region is CSARGPSTDTQYF. CDR3 DNA sequence: TGCAGTGCTAGAGGTCCCAGCACAGATACGCAGTATTTT. This chain links TRBV20-1 with TRBJ2-3, with unresolved D. V lost 1 base and J lost 0, with 5 bases in between. Germline loops: CDR1 DFQATT, CDR2 SNEGSKA (reference sequence). This CDR3 has 13 residues.

J is TRBJ1-2 and V is TRBV5-4, with a weak D call TRBD1 (6 bases). V lost 3 bases to trimming and J lost 6 bases, with 12 bases between them. This CDR3 is 13 amino acids long. From germline, CDR1 is SGHNT and CDR2 YYREEE (reference sequence). The CDR3 DNA reads as TGTGCCAGCAGCTCGACACAGGGCGATGGCTACACCTTC. Translating gives CASSSTQGDGYTF.

The chain recombines TRBV7-2 with TRBJ2-5, with D unclear. The germline CDR1 and CDR2 sequences are SGHTA and FQGNSA. Trimming took off 5 bases at V and 5 bases at J, with 9 bases between the two ends. This CDR3 contains 12 residues. This CDR3 is CASSPVRETQYF. The CDR3 DNA reads as TGTGCCAGCAGCCCGGTCCGGGAGACCCAGTACTTC.

The V call is TRBV5-1, the J call TRBJ2-7; no definite D call. The germline V gene has CDR1 SGHRS and CDR2 YFSETQ. CDR3 length: 15 amino acids. V was shortened by 0 bases and J by 2 bases, with 12 bases between the two germline ends. CDR3 DNA sequence: TGCGCCAGCAGCTTGGATCCGACCTCAACCTACGAGCAGTACTTC. Amino acids: CASSLDPTSTYEQYF.

There are a few counts of this clonotype. The V and J genes are TRBV19 and TRBJ1-1; D is ambiguous. The V end lost 3 bases, the J end lost 6 bases, and 14 bases lay between the germline ends. The germline CDR1 and CDR2 sequences are LNHDA and SQIVND (reference sequence). This CDR3 is 14 amino acids long. This CDR3 reads CASSILGIVAEAFF. The CDR3 coding sequence is TGTGCCAGTAGTATTCTGGGAATAGTCGCTGAAGCTTTCTTT. The whole variable domain, remainder taken from reference TRBV19 and TRBJ1-1, is DGGITQSPKYLFRKEGQNVTLSCEQNLNHDAMYWYRQDPGQGLRLIYYSQIVNDFQKGDIAEGYSVSREKKESFPLTVTSAQKNPTAFYLCASSILGIVAEAFFGQGTRLTVV.

A few counts support this clonotype. V and J are TRBV5-1 and TRBJ1-1, with 8 bases that match TRBD1. This CDR3 is built from 15 residues. V lost 4 bases to trimming and J lost 5 bases; unmatched junction nucleotides: 10. CDR1 is SGHRS and CDR2 is YFSETQ in the germline V gene. The CDR3 region is CASSPRTGSITEAFF. CDR3 coding DNA: TGCGCCAGCAGCCCTAGGACAGGGTCGATTACTGAAGCTTTCTTT.

CDR3 amino acids: CASSLSAVTKNIQYF. The CDR3, as DNA: TGCGCCAGCAGCTTGTCTGCGGTTACCAAAAACATTCAGTACTTC. The V and J genes are TRBV5-1 and TRBJ2-4; D is ambiguous. The CDR3 loop spans 15 amino acids. In germline, CDR1 is SGHRS, CDR2 YFSETQ. V lost 1 base, J lost 2 bases, and 10 bases lay in between.

The chain employs TRBV11-1 and TRBJ2-7, with D possibly TRBD1 on 5 matching bases. Germline CDR1 and CDR2: SGHAT and FQDESV (reference sequence). Trimming removed 2 bases at V and 0 bases at J, with 8 bases between. The CDR3 extends over 14 amino acids. Here the CDR3 reads CASSLSQGSYEQYF. CDR3 bases: TGTGCCAGCAGCTTATCGCAGGGCTCCTACGAGCAGTACTTC.